This record covers a single T cell receptor (beta chain). Its antigen is as yet unknown. This record comes from a study of T cell responses to AZD1222 COVID-19 vaccine. Findings and caveats of the study: A reported finding is that nearly half of spike-specific TCRs target unmutated variant regions. Just 5 to 7 AZD1222 recipients were seropositive at baseline.

The germline V gene has CDR1 MGHRA and CDR2 YSYEKL. V was clipped by 0 bases and J by 1 base, with 12 bases between them. The CDR3 runs 17 residues. The data were produced by immunoSEQ multiplex PCR, yet TCRdb's version contains in-frame clones alone and is incomplete. The sample lists about 140,000 clones, just over 90% occurring once. The sequencing here drew on peripheral blood, taken on day 0 of MenACWY control vaccination. The rearrangement uses TRBV4-1 and TRBJ1-4; possible D gene TRBD1, 6 bases. This sequence originates from an adult in good health. CDR3 in DNA: TGCGCCAGCAGCCAAGATTCGGGGGCAGGAACTAATGAAAAACTGTTTTTT. The encoded protein is CASSQDSGAGTNEKLFF.